The clone carrying this T cell receptor beta chain was counted once. This entry belongs to a study of blood T cell repertoires in COVID-19. On the study more broadly: Samples of COVID-19 (acute and convalescent) were obtained from the United States, Italy and Spain. Sample material is recorded as cDNA or gDNA derived from T cells, B-cell-depleted T cells, or PBMCs.

Those enrolled, adults aged roughly 18 to 89 years, came from about two dozen US areas. The authors' processing: By means of reference gene primer amplification, nucleated cell counts were estimated. Sequencing was performed with immunoSEQ multiplex PCR; in TCRdb, only in-frame clones are kept and a portion is missing. V and J calls plus clone size are reproduced from that table; the DNA served to infer D and trimming. The repertoire holds around 480,000 clones, with around 90% as singletons. The CDR3 is made up of 13 amino acids. V lost 0 bases to trimming and J lost 6 bases, with 7 bases between them. Germline V gives CDR1 SGHNT, CDR2 YENEEA.

The sequence came from a woman aged 18 to 35 who had recovered from COVID-19. Material for sequencing was PBMCs or T cells enriched from blood (not recorded which). This chain joins TRBV11-3 and TRBJ2-3; D gene uncertain. This CDR3 reads CASSLEQMDTQYF. CDR3 nucleotides: TGTGCCAGCAGCTTAGAACAGATGGATACGCAGTATTTT.